These T cell receptor beta chains were read from a single sample in a study of OX40 agonist ivuxolimab in advanced cancers. Profiling relied on immunoSEQ multiplex PCR, and the TCRdb table lists in-frame clones only, not all of them. The table shows tens of thousands of clones, with approximately 86% occurring only once. Sequences were derived from CD4+ or CD8+ T cells sorted from blood, sampled in a trial of the OX40 agonist ivuxolimab. The receptor source for this set is an adult with an advanced solid tumor such as melanoma, head and neck, liver or kidney cancer. CDR3s include the opening cysteine and the closing phenylalanine or tryptophan. A D gene is named only where the DNA matches it firmly. Expanded clones get a size class; other rows say once, few or many, or leave the size out.

V gene	D gene	clone size	J gene	CDR3 DNA	CDR3 protein
TRBV7-6	TRBD1	NA	TRBJ1-2	TGTGCCAGCAGCCCAACGACAGGGTCTAACTATGGCTACACCTTC	CASSPTTGSNYGYTF
TRBV5-6	NA	NA	TRBJ1-2	TGTGCCAGCAGACTCGTCGGGTCTACTAACTATGGCTACACCTTC	CASRLVGSTNYGYTF
TRBV18	NA	NA	TRBJ2-1	TGTGCCAGCTCACCGCAGGGAGTCTCCTACAATGAGCAGTTCTTC	CASSPQGVSYNEQFF
TRBV6-5	NA	NA	TRBJ1-6	TGTGCCAGCAGTTACGATTTTCGGATGTATAATTCACCCCTCCATTTT	CASSYDFRMYNSPLHF
TRBV7-3	NA	NA	TRBJ2-7	TGTGCCAGCAGCCTGGACGGTCGCGTAGAGAAGTACTTC	CASSLDGRVEKYF
TRBV15	NA	NA	TRBJ1-1	TGTGCCACCAGCAGGGAGGACAGAGCTGAAGCTTTCTTT	CATSREDRAEAFF
TRBV7-8	NA	NA	TRBJ2-2	TGCGCCAGCAGCTTACTTGCAGGGATCAGCACCGGGGAGCTGTTTTTT	CASSLLAGISTGELFF
TRBV6-6	NA	NA	TRBJ2-3	TGTGCCAGCAGTTACTCGGACGGGCCCAATACGCAGTATTTT	CASSYSDGPNTQYF
TRBV5-1	NA	few	TRBJ2-1	TGCGCCAGCAGCTTGGCCGGCGGGAACTCCTACAATGAGCAGTTCTTC	CASSLAGGNSYNEQFF
TRBV6-1	NA	NA	TRBJ2-5	TGTGCCAGCCGGGACGGACAAGAGACCCAGTACTTC	CASRDGQETQYF
TRBV27	TRBD2	NA	TRBJ2-1	TGTGCCAGCAGTTTACTAGCGGGAGCGGGGCGGTACAATGAGCAGTTCTTC	CASSLLAGAGRYNEQFF
TRBV6-6	NA	once	TRBJ2-1	TGTGCCAGCAGTAGAAGTTCCTACAATGAGCAGTTCTTC	CASSRSSYNEQFF
TRBV18	TRBD2	NA	TRBJ2-7	TGTGCCAGCTCACCAACCGGAGCGGGAGTTCAAGAGCAGTACTTC	CASSPTGAGVQEQYF
TRBV18	TRBD1	NA	TRBJ1-2	TGTGCCAGCTCACCCGCCTTGGGACAGGGGTTTGGCTACACCTTC	CASSPALGQGFGYTF
TRBV30	NA	NA	TRBJ2-7	TGTGCCTGGAGGACAGGTCTCGGGGGTCTATACGAGCAGTACTTC	CAWRTGLGGLYEQYF
TRBV5-6	TRBD1	NA	TRBJ2-7	TGTGCCAGCAGCTCCATCCCGGACAGGGCAAGGGAGCAGTACTTC	CASSSIPDRAREQYF
TRBV4-2	NA	NA	TRBJ2-3	TGTGCCAGCAGCCAAGACGTTTACAGCACAGATACGCAGTATTTT	CASSQDVYSTDTQYF
TRBV6-4	TRBD1	NA	TRBJ1-6	TGTGCCAGCAGGAGGACAGGTGGGGATTCACCCCTCCACTTT	CASRRTGGDSPLHF